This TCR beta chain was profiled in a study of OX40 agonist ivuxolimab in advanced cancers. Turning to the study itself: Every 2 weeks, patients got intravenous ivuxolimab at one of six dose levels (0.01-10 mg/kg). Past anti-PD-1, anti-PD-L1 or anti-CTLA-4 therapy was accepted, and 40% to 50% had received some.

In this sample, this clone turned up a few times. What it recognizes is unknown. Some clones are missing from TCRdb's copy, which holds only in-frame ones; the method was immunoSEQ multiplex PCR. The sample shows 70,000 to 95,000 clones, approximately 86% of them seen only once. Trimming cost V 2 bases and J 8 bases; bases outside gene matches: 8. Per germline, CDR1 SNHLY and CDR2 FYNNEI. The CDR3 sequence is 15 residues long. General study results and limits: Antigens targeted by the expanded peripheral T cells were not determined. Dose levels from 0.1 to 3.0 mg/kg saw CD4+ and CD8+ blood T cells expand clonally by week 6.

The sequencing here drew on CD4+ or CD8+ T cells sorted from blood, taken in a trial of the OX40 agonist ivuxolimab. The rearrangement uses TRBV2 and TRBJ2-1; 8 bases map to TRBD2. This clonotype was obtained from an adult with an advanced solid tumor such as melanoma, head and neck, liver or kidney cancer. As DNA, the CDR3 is TGTGCCAGCAGTGAATACAGCGGGAGTAGGGATGAGCAGTTCTTC. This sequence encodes CASSEYSGSRDEQFF. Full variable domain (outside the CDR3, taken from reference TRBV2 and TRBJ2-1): EPEVTQTPSHQVTQMGQEVILRCVPISNHLYFYWYRQILGQKVEFLVSFYNNEISEKSEIFDDQFSVERPDGSNFTLKIRSTKLEDSAMYFCASSEYSGSRDEQFFGPGTRLTVL.